This TCR beta chain is from a study of OX40 agonist ivuxolimab in advanced cancers. CDR3 length equals 13 residues. V shed 4 bases and J 7 bases; nucleotides not matched to a gene: 3. Germline V gene sequence: CDR1 MNHNY, CDR2 SVGAGI (reference sequence). Profiling relied on immunoSEQ multiplex PCR, and the TCRdb table lists in-frame clones only, not all of them. The data hold 45,000 to 55,000 clones, with around 81% observed a single time. The sample was CD4+ or CD8+ T cells sorted from blood, taken in a trial of the OX40 agonist ivuxolimab. The TCR was taken from an adult with an advanced solid tumor such as melanoma, head and neck, liver or kidney cancer. V is TRBV6-6 and J is TRBJ1-1; TRBD1 agrees at 10 bases. This CDR3 reads CASSLDRGIEAFF. CDR3 in DNA: TGTGCCAGCAGTTTGGACAGGGGGATTGAAGCTTTCTTT.